This TCR beta chain was recorded in a study of blood T cell repertoires in COVID-19. Study background: COVID-19 samples, acute and convalescent, were from the United States, Italy and Spain. Sources were T cells, B-cell-depleted T cells, or PBMCs; the material itself was cDNA or gDNA.

In the authors' workflow: Quantification of nucleated cells was approximated via reference gene primer amplification. Some clones are missing from TCRdb's copy, which holds only in-frame ones; the method was immunoSEQ multiplex PCR. That table is the source of V, J and clone size, and D and trimming were worked out from the DNA. Among 200,000 to 250,000 clones listed, 70% to 90% were seen once. Trimming took off 0 bases at V and 6 bases at J, with 21 bases between the two ends. CDR1 and CDR2 from the germline V gene are SGHNT and YYREEE (reference sequence). The CDR3 is 17 amino acids. Sample: peripheral blood. The J gene is TRBJ1-2, the V gene TRBV5-4, with no clear D. The sequence came from a woman aged 25 to 39 who had recovered from COVID-19. This CDR3 is CASSLAGEINLKDGYTF. The CDR3 DNA is TGTGCCAGCAGCTTGGCCGGGGAGATAAATCTCAAAGATGGCTACACCTTC. Combining the CDR3 with reference TRBV5-4 and TRBJ1-2 gives the whole variable domain ETGVTQSPTHLIKTRGQQVTLRCSSQSGHNTVSWYQQALGQGPQFIFQYYREEENGRGNFPPRFSGLQFPNYSSELNVNALELDDSALYLCASSLAGEINLKDGYTFGSGTRLTVV.